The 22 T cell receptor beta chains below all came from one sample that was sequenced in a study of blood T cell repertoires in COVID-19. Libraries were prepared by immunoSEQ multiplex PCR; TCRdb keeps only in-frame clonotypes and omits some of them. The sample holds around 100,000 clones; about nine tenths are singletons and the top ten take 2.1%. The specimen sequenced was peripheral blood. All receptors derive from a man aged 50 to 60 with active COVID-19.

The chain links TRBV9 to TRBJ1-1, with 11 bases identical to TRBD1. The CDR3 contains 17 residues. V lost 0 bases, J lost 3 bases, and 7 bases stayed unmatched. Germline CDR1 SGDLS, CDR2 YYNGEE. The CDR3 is CASSVGTGGASDTEAFF. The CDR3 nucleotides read TGTGCCAGCAGCGTAGGGACAGGGGGCGCATCGGACACTGAAGCTTTCTTT.

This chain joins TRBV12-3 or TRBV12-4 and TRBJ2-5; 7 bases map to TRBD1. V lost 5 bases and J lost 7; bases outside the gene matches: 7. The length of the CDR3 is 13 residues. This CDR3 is CASSVTGNRTQYF. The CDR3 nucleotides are TGTGCCAGCAGTGTGACAGGGAACCGGACCCAGTACTTC.

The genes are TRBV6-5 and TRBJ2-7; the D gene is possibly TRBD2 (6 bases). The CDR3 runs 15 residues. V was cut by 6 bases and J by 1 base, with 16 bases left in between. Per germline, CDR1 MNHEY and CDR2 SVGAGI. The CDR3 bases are TGTGCCAGCAGAGACCAGGGAGGAGGATCCTACGAGCAGTACTTC. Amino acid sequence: CASRDQGGGSYEQYF.

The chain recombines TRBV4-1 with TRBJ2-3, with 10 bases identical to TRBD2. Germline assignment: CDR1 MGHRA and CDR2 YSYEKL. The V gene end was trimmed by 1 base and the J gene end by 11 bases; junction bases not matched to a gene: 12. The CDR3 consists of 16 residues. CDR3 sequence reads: CASSQGLAGDFAGQYF. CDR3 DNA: TGCGCCAGCAGCCAAGGACTAGCGGGCGATTTCGCGGGGCAGTATTTT.

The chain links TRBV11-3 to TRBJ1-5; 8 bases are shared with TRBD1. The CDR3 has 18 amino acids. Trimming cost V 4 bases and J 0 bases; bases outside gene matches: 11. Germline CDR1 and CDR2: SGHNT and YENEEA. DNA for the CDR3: TGTGCCAGCAGCTGTTATCGGACAGGGCGAATTAGCAATCAGCCCCAGCATTTT. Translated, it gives CASSCYRTGRISNQPQHF.

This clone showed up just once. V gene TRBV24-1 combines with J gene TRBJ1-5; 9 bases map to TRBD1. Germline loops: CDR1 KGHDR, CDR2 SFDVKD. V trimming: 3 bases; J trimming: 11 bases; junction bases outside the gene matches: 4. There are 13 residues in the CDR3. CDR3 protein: CATSDIGQGTQHF. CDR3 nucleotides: TGTGCCACCAGTGATATAGGACAGGGGACCCAGCATTTT.

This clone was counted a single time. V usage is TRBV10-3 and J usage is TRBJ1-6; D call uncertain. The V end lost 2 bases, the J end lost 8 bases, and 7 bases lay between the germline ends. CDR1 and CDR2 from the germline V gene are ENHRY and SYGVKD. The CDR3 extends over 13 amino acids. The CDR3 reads CAISEQYDSPLHF. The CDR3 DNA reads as TGTGCCATCAGTGAGCAGTACGATTCACCCCTCCACTTT.

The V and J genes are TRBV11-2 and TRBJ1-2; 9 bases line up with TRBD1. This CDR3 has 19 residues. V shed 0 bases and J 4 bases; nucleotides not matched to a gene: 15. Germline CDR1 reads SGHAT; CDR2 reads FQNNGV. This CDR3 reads CASSLDRSLGQGSIYGYTF. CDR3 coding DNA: TGTGCCAGCAGCTTAGATCGATCTTTAGGACAGGGGTCTATCTATGGCTACACCTTC. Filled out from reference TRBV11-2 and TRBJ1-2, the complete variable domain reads EAGVAQSPRYKIIEKRQSVAFWCNPISGHATLYWYQQILGQGPKLLIQFQNNGVVDDSQLPKDRFSAERLKGVDSTLKIQPAKLEDSAVYLCASSLDRSLGQGSIYGYTFGSGTRLTVV.

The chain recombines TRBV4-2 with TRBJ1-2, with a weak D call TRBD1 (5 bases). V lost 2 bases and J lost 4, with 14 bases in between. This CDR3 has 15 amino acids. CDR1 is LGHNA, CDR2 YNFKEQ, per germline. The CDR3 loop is CASSQLSRGGYGYTF. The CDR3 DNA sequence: TGTGCCAGCAGCCAACTTTCAAGGGGCGGCTATGGCTACACCTTC.

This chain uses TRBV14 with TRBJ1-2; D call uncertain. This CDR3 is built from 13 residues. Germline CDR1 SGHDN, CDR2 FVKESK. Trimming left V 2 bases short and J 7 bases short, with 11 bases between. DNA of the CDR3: TGTGCCAGCAGCCAATTTGAGGGAATTGGCTACACCTTC. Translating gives CASSQFEGIGYTF.

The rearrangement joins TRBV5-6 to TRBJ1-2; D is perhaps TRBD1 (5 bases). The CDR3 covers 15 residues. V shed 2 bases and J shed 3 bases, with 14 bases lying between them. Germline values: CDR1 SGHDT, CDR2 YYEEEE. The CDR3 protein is CASSFGAGFYYGYTF. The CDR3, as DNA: TGTGCCAGCAGCTTTGGTGCAGGGTTTTACTATGGCTACACCTTC.

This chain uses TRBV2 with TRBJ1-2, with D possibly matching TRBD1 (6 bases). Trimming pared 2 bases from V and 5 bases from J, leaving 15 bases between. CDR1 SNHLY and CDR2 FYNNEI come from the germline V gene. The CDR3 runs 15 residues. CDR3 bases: TGTGCCAGCAGTGAACGACAGGCGGGTGGGTATGGCTACACCTTC. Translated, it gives CASSERQAGGYGYTF.

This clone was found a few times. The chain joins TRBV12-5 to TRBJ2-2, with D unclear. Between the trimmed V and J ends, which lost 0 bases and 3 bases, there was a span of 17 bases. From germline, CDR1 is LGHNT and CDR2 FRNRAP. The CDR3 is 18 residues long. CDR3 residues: CASGLVSPSSRHTGELFF. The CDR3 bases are TGTGCTAGTGGTTTGGTATCACCTTCCTCGCGGCACACCGGGGAGCTGTTTTTT.

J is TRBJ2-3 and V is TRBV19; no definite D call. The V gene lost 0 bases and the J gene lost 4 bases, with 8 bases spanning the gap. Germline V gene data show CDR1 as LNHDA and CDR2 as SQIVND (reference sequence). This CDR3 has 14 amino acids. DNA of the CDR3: TGTGCCAGTAGTATAGATCGAGCATCAGATACGCAGTATTTT. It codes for CASSIDRASDTQYF.

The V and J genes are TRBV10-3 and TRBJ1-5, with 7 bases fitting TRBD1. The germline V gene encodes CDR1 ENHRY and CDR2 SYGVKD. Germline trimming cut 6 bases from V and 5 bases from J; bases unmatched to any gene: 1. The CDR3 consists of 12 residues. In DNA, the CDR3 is TGTGCCATCAGGGGGACAGATCAGCCCCAGCATTTT. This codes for CAIRGTDQPQHF.

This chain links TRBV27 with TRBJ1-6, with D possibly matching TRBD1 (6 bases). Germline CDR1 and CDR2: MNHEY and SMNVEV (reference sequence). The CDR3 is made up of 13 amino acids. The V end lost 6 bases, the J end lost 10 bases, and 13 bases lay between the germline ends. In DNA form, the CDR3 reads TGTGCCAGCAGCCCTTACCAGGGGTCACCCCTCCACTTT. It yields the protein CASSPYQGSPLHF.

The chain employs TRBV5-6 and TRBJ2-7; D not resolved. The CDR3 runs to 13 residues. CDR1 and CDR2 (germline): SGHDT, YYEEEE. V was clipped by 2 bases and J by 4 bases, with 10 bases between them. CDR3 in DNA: TGTGCCAGCAGCTTCGGTCAATCGTACGAGCAGTACTTC. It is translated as CASSFGQSYEQYF.

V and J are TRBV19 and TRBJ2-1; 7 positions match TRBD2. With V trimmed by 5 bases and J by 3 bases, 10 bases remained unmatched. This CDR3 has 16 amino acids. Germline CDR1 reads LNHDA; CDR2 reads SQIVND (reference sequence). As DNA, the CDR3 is TGTGCCAGTAGTCCTCTTCTAGCGGCTATCTACAATGAGCAGTTCTTC. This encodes CASSPLLAAIYNEQFF.

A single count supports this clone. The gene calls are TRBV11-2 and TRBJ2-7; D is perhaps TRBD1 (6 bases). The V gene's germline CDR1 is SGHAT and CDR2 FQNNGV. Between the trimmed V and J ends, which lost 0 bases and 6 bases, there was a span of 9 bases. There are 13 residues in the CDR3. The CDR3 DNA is TGTGCCAGCAGCTTAGACTACAGGGTCGAGCAGTACGTC. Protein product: CASSLDYRVEQYV.

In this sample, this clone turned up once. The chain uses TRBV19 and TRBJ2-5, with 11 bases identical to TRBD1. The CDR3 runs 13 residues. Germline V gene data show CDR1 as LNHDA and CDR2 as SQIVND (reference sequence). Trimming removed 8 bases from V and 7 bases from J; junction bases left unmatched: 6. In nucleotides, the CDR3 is TGTGCCAGTGGACAGGGGGCGCGGGGGACCCAGTACTTC. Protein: CASGQGARGTQYF. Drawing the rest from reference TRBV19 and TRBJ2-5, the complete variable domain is DGGITQSPKYLFRKEGQNVTLSCEQNLNHDAMYWYRQDPGQGLRLIYYSQIVNDFQKGDIAEGYSVSREKKESFPLTVTSAQKNPTAFYLCASGQGARGTQYFGPGTRLLVL.

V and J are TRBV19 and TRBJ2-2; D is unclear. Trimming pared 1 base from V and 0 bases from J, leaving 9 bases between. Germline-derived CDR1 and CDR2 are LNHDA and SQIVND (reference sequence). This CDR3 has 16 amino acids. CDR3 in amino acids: CASSIGFRANTGELFF. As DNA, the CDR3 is TGTGCCAGTAGTATAGGGTTTAGAGCGAACACCGGGGAGCTGTTTTTT.

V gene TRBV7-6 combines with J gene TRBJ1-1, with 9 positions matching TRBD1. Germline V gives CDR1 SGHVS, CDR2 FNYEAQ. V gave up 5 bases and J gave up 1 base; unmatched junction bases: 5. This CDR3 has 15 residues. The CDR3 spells CASSRVDRGNTEAFF. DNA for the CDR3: TGTGCCAGCAGCCGGGTGGACAGGGGGAACACTGAAGCTTTCTTT.